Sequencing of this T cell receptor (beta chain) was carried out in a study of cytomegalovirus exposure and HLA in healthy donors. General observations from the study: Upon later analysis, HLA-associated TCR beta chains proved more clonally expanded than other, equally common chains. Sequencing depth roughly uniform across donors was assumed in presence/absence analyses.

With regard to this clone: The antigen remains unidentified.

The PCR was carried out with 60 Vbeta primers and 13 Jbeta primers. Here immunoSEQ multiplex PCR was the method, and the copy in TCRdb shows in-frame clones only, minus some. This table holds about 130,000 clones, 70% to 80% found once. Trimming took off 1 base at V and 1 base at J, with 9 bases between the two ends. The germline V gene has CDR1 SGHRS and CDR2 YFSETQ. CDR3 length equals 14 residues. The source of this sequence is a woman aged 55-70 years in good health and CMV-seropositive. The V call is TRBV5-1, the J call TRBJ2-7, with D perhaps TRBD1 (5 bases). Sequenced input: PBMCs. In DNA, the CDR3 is TGCGCCAGCAGCTTGTGGGGCCGGTCCTACGAGCAGTACTTC. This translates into CASSLWGRSYEQYF.